These 18 T cell receptor beta chains were sequenced from one sample in a study of a mutant IDH1 vaccine in newly diagnosed glioma. These receptors lack a known antigen. Specified time point: week 35, safety follow-up. Every single dose of the vaccine, 300 ug of mutant IDH1 20-mer peptide, came with topical imiquimod. The data were produced by immunoSEQ multiplex PCR, yet TCRdb's version contains in-frame clones alone and is incomplete. The sample carries around 60,000 clones, roughly 79% recorded once. The specimen was PBMCs, collected from a glioma patient whose treatment included an IDH1 peptide vaccine. The receptors come from a man in his forties with glioma.

This chain links TRBV27 with TRBJ2-2, with TRBD2 as a possible D gene (6 bases). Germline loops: CDR1 MNHEY, CDR2 SMNVEV (reference sequence). The V end lost 4 bases, the J end lost 5 bases, and 11 bases lay between the germline ends. The CDR3 sequence is 14 residues long. This CDR3 is CASSWRGWTGELFF. For the CDR3, the DNA is TGTGCCAGCAGTTGGAGGGGCTGGACCGGGGAGCTGTTTTTT.

The V gene is TRBV9, the J gene TRBJ2-7; 8 bases are a match to TRBD2. In germline, CDR1 is SGDLS, CDR2 YYNGEE. V lost 0 bases, J lost 6 bases, and 2 bases stayed unmatched. The CDR3 covers 13 residues. The CDR3 nucleotides read TGTGCCAGCAGCGTAGACCGGGGGGGCGAGCAGTACTTC. Translation: CASSVDRGGEQYF.

The chain has TRBV7-9 and TRBJ1-2; the D gene is possibly TRBD1 (6 bases). Per the germline V gene, CDR1 is SEHNR and CDR2 is FQNEAQ (reference sequence). Trimming took 5 bases from V and 5 from J, leaving 21 bases between them. The CDR3 has 16 amino acids. In DNA, the CDR3 is TGTGCCAGCAGCCCCCTGGGGGCGTCGGAGGGGTATGGCTACACCTTC. This encodes CASSPLGASEGYGYTF.

This sequence joins TRBV4-3 and TRBJ1-2; no reliable D call. From germline, CDR1 is LGHNA and CDR2 YSLEER. Between the trimmed V and J ends, which lost 0 bases and 7 bases, there was a span of 21 bases. The CDR3 extends over 17 amino acids. CDR3 loop: CASSQDSVATRVRGYTF. For the CDR3, the DNA is TGCGCCAGCAGCCAAGATAGTGTAGCGACGAGGGTACGTGGCTACACCTTC.

The chain couples TRBV30 to TRBJ1-2; D not certain. The CDR3 has 15 residues. The V end was cut by 3 bases, the J end by 5 bases, with 19 bases between. Germline V gene data show CDR1 as GTSNPN and CDR2 as SVGIG (reference sequence). The CDR3 DNA follows: TGTGCCTGGAGCGTCAAACCCTGGACGGGGTATGGCTACACCTTC. Its protein is CAWSVKPWTGYGYTF.

This clone was seen only a few times. The V call is TRBV15, the J call TRBJ1-5, with D perhaps TRBD1 (6 bases). The germline CDR1 and CDR2 sequences are LNHNV and YYDKDF (reference sequence). The CDR3 has 15 amino acids. V lost 0 bases and J lost 6, with 12 bases in between. CDR3 residues: CATSRDGGAGQPQHF. As DNA, the CDR3 is TGTGCCACCAGCAGAGATGGGGGGGCCGGTCAGCCCCAGCATTTT.

In regard to this clone: Its ends do not fully match the called genes, so a read error is possible. This chain uses TRBV7-7 with TRBJ2-1; 11 bases agree with TRBD1. The CDR3 length is 17 residues. Germline V gives CDR1 SSHAT, CDR2 FNYEAQ (reference sequence). CDR3 residues: CASSTRTGGPPYNEQFF. The CDR3 nucleotides read TGTGCTAGCAGCACCCGGACAGGGGGCCCCCCCTACAATGAGCAGTTCTTC.

This clone was seen more than once but under ten times. The chain couples TRBV15 to TRBJ2-5; perhaps TRBD1 as D (5 bases). CDR1 and CDR2 (germline): LNHNV, YYDKDF (reference sequence). The CDR3 length is 15 residues. Trimming cost V 1 base and J 6 bases, with 15 bases left between them. In DNA form, the CDR3 reads TGTGCCACCAGCAGAGTGGGGCCTACTAAACAGACCCAGTACTTC. This translates into CATSRVGPTKQTQYF.

V and J are TRBV23-1 and TRBJ1-3, with D possibly being TRBD1 (5 bases). TRBV23-1 has ORF status, its function being uncertain. The V end was cut by 7 bases, the J end by 0 bases, with 19 bases between. The CDR3 length is 17 residues. The CDR3 loop reads CASNPGGGLSSGNTIYF. CDR3 in DNA: TGCGCCAGCAACCCCGGGGGAGGGTTAAGCTCTGGAAACACCATATATTTT.

The chain carries TRBV2 and TRBJ2-3; D remains ambiguous. The CDR3 totals 15 residues. Looked up from germline, CDR1 is SNHLY and CDR2 is FYNNEI. Trimming pared 4 bases from V and 6 bases from J, leaving 17 bases between. The CDR3 spells CASSADLQTPDTQYF. The CDR3 DNA follows: TGTGCCAGCAGTGCTGATCTCCAAACTCCGGATACGCAGTATTTT.

This sequence joins TRBV9 and TRBJ2-2; D is unclear. Per germline, CDR1 SGDLS and CDR2 YYNGEE. The CDR3 covers 13 residues. Trimming stripped 0 bases from V and 5 bases from J, with 5 bases between. Here the CDR3 DNA reads TGTGCCAGCAGCGTAGGGCTAACCGGGGAGCTGTTTTTT. Translated: CASSVGLTGELFF.

The chain uses TRBV7-2 and TRBJ2-7; tentatively, D is TRBD1 or TRBD2 (5 bases each). The CDR3 is 16 residues long. Looked up from germline, CDR1 is SGHTA and CDR2 is FQGNSA. Trimming left V 4 bases short and J 1 base short, with 17 bases between. The chain's CDR3 is CASSWGSGKGSYEQYF. The CDR3 region has the DNA TGTGCCAGCAGCTGGGGGTCCGGGAAGGGTTCCTACGAGCAGTACTTC.

This chain links TRBV12-5 with TRBJ1-2; TRBD1 might be the D (5 bases). The germline gives CDR1 LGHNT, CDR2 FRNRAP. The CDR3 length is 15 residues. Between the trimmed V and J ends, which lost 6 bases and 2 bases, there was a span of 16 bases. The CDR3 DNA sequence: TGTGCTAGTGGGTGGGTCGGGGGAGCAAACTATGGCTACACCTTC. Translated: CASGWVGGANYGYTF.

Here the CDR3 DNA reads TGTGCCAGCAGCCCCCCCACCTACGAGCAGTACTTC. This codes for CASSPPTYEQYF. The V and J genes are TRBV7-8 and TRBJ2-7; D uncertain. CDR1 is SGHVS and CDR2 is FQNEAQ in the germline V gene. V lost 5 bases and J 2 bases, leaving 7 bases between the germline ends. This CDR3 region has 12 residues. Based on the CDR3 plus reference TRBV7-8 and TRBJ2-7, the full variable domain is GAGVSQSPRYKVAKRGQDVALRCDPISGHVSLFWYQQALGQGPEFLTYFQNEAQLDKSGLPSDRFFAERPEGSVSTLKIQRTQQEDSAVYLCASSPPTYEQYFGPGTRLTVT.

The DNA of the CDR3 is TGTGCCACCAGCAGATCCGACAGGGGGCCTCGGGAACTGTTTTTT. Its translation is CATSRSDRGPRELFF. This rearrangement joins TRBV15 to TRBJ1-4; 10 positions agree with TRBD1. Germline lookup yields CDR1 LNHNV and CDR2 YYDKDF (reference sequence). The CDR3 sequence is 15 residues long. After removal of 2 bases from V and 12 bases from J, the junction contained 9 bases not matched to a gene.

The sample holds a few counts of this clone. The CDR3 DNA sequence: TGTGCCAGTAGTATTGGGGGGGTTGGGAACACTGAAGCTTTCTTT. This translates into CASSIGGVGNTEAFF. The chain combines TRBV19 with TRBJ1-1; D possibly corresponds to TRBD1 (5 bases). The CDR3 loop spans 15 amino acids. CDR1 LNHDA and CDR2 SQIVND come from the germline V gene (reference sequence). Trimming removed 3 bases at V and 1 base at J, with 12 bases between. The full variable domain, completed using reference TRBV19 and TRBJ1-1, is DGGITQSPKYLFRKEGQNVTLSCEQNLNHDAMYWYRQDPGQGLRLIYYSQIVNDFQKGDIAEGYSVSREKKESFPLTVTSAQKNPTAFYLCASSIGGVGNTEAFFGQGTRLTVV.

The chain carries TRBV4-1 and TRBJ1-6; TRBD1 is a possible D gene (6 bases). The V gene lost 0 bases and the J gene lost 4 bases, with 7 bases spanning the gap. CDR1 is MGHRA and CDR2 is YSYEKL in the germline V gene. This CDR3 comprises 15 residues. The CDR3 nucleotides are TGCGCCAGCAGCCAAGATGGGACATATAATTCACCCCTCCACTTT. Translation: CASSQDGTYNSPLHF.

In DNA form, the CDR3 reads TGTGCCAGCAGCTTGACGACTAGCGGGAGGTACTTC. Its translation: CASSLTTSGRYF. This sequence joins TRBV5-6 and TRBJ2-7, with 12 bases fitting TRBD2. Germline V lookup: CDR1 SGHDT, CDR2 YYEEEE. The V and J ends lost 1 base and 12 bases, in that order; junction bases with no gene match: 2. The CDR3 consists of 12 residues.